This TCR beta chain is from a study of T cell repertoires in cytomegalovirus infection. At the level of the study: Public TCR beta signatures marked donors with CMV infection and the matching HLA. The study's findings and limits: Cumulated frequencies of public TCR beta families served to identify carriers of CMV plus the relevant HLA.

Via MiXCR, TCRdb re-called the reads, giving one row per CDR3 protein. The sample holds 7,000 to 8,000 distinct CDR3 sequences, approximately 49% seen once. Details on this clonotype: The antigen is not known.

The germline V gene has CDR1 MNHEY and CDR2 SMNVEV (reference sequence). This CDR3 comprises 13 residues. V was pared by 4 bases and J by 8 bases, with 14 bases between. What was sequenced was PBMCs, sequenced either directly or after in vitro stimulation (not recorded which). The TCR comes from a human donor in good health (CMV status not recorded). Some clones in this sample may be carry-over from other donors' samples. V is TRBV27 and J is TRBJ1-2; D not certain. The CDR3 protein is CASSSGPQRGYTF. CDR3 coding DNA: TGTGCCAGCAGTTCGGGCCCCCAGCGAGGCTACACCTTC.